These T cell receptor beta chains were read from a single sample in a study of blood T cell repertoires in COVID-19. Using immunoSEQ multiplex PCR, the repertoire was profiled, and TCRdb retains in-frame clones only, with some absent. The sample consists of more than 300,000 clones, about 90% of them appearing once. Sequenced: peripheral blood. These receptors were collected from a woman aged 25 to 39 with COVID-19, enrolled during active disease. Each CDR3 is given with its conserved first and last residue.

j_call v_call cdr3_aa
TRBJ2-3 TRBV6-5 CATGTGRNTQYF
TRBJ2-7 TRBV27 CASSLTYVYEQYF
TRBJ2-2 TRBV4-1 CASSQGPSGTGELFF
TRBJ1-3 TRBV9 CASSGRQSSGNTIYF
TRBJ2-3 TRBV4-1 CASSQERSGRWSTDTQYF
TRBJ2-1 TRBV7-6 CASSLESGGSSLNEQFF
TRBJ1-1 TRBV30 CAWKDTVNTEAFF
TRBJ1-5 TRBV27 CAVARGLNQPQHF
TRBJ2-7 TRBV7-3 CASSSIAADEQYF
TRBJ1-5 TRBV7-9 CASSALSNQPQHF
TRBJ2-1 TRBV12-3/TRBV12-4 CASSLDSNNEQFF
TRBJ1-5 TRBV29-1 CSASLAGTVGNQPQHF
TRBJ2-7 TRBV5-6 CASSNGRYEQYF
TRBJ2-1 TRBV15 CATREPLGGVDNEQFF
TRBJ2-1 TRBV7-3 CASSLTSSGLAGYNEQFF
TRBJ1-6 TRBV27 CASTPRLQSSYNSPLHF
TRBJ2-1 TRBV29-1 CSVDPMGLAGGGNEQFF
TRBJ2-1 TRBV20-1 CSAEQVFEQFF
TRBJ2-1 TRBV24-1 CATSVGLAGGNEQFF
TRBJ1-5 TRBV7-2 CASSSIGGQPQHF
TRBJ2-5 TRBV28 CASTKGEARTKETQYF
TRBJ1-2 TRBV5-4 CASSFQGTIGGYTF
TRBJ2-5 TRBV19 CASTGGRGTQYF